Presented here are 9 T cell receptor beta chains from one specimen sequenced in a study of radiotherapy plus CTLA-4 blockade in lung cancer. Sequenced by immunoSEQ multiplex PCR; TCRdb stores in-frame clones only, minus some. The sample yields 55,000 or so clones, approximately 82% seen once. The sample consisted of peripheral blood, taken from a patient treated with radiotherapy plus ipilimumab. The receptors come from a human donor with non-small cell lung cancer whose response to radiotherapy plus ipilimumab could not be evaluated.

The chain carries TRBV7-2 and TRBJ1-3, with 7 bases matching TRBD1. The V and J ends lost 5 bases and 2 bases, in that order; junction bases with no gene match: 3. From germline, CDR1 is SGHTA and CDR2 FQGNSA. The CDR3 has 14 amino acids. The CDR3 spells CASSPDRAGNTIYF. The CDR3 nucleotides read TGTGCCAGCAGCCCTGACAGGGCTGGAAACACCATATATTTT.

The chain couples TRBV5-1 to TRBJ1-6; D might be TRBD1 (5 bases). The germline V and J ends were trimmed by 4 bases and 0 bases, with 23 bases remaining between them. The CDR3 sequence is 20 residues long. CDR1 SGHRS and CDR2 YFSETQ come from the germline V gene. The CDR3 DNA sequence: TGCGCCAGCAGCCGGGTACAGGTTACCCAATCAAGCTCCTATAATTCACCCCTCCACTTT. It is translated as CASSRVQVTQSSSYNSPLHF. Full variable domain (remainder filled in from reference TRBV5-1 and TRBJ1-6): KAGVTQTPRYLIKTRGQQVTLSCSPISGHRSVSWYQQTPGQGLQFLFEYFSETQRNKGNFPGRFSGRQFSNSRSEMNVSTLELGDSALYLCASSRVQVTQSSSYNSPLHFGNGTRLTVT.

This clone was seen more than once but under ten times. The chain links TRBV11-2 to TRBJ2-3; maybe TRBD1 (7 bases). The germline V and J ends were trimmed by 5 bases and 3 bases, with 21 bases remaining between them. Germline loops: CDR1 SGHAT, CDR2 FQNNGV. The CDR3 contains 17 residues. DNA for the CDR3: TGTGCCAGCAGCCTTGGTAGGATCAGGGGGGCGACAGATACGCAGTATTTT. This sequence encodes CASSLGRIRGATDTQYF.

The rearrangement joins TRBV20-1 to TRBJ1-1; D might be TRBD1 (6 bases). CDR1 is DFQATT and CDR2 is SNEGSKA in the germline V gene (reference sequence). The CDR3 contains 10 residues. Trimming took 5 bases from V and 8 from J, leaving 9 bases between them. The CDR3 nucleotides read TGCAGTGCTTCAGGGGAGGAAGCTTTCTTT. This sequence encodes CSASGEEAFF.

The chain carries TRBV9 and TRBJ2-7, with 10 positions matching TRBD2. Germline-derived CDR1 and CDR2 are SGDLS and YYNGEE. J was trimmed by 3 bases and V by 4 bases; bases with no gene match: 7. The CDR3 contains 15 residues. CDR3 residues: CASSTQAGGHYEQYF. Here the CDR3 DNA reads TGTGCCAGCAGCACACAAGCGGGGGGGCACTACGAGCAGTACTTC.

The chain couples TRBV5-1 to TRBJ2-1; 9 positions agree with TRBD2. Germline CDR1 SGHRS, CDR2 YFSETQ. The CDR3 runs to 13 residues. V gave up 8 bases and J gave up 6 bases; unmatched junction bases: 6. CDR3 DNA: TGCGCCAGTAGACTAGCGGAGGGCAATGAGCAGTTCTTC. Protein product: CASRLAEGNEQFF.

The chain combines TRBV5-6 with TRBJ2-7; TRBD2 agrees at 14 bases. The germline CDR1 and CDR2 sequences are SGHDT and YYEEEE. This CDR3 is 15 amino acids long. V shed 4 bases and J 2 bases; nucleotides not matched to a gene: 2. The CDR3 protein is CASSTTSGGAYEQYF. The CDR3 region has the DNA TGTGCCAGCAGCACGACTAGCGGGGGGGCCTACGAGCAGTACTTC.

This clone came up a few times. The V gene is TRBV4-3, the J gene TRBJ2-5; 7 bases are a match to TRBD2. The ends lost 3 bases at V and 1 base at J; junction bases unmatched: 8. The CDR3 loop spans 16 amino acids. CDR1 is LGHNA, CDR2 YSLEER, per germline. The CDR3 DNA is TGCGCCAGCAGCCATCCACTTAGCGGGTGCCAAGAGACCCAGTACTTC. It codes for CASSHPLSGCQETQYF.

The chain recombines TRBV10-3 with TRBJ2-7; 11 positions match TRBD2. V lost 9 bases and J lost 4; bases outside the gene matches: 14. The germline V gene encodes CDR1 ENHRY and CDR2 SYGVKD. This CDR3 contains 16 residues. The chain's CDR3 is CAIRGDPGLADYEQYF. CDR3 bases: TGTGCCATAAGAGGAGACCCGGGACTAGCGGATTACGAGCAGTACTTC.